The 17 T cell receptor beta chains listed next were all sequenced from one sample in a study of T cell repertoires in cytomegalovirus infection. TCRdb fed the reads into MiXCR, producing one record per CDR3 protein. Of 300,000 to 450,000 distinct CDR3 sequences listed, 15% to 20% are singletons. Source material: PBMCs. The receptors were gathered from a human donor in good health (CMV status not recorded). Some clones in this sample may be carry-over from other donors' samples.

The V call is TRBV11-2, the J call TRBJ2-2, with 8 bases identical to TRBD1. Losses at the gene ends were 5 bases for V and 7 bases for J; bases not matched to a gene: 9. The CDR3 has 15 residues. The germline V gene has CDR1 SGHAT and CDR2 FQNNGV. The chain's CDR3 is CASSRVGQGGGELFF. The CDR3 region has the DNA TGTGCCAGCAGCCGGGTCGGACAGGGTGGCGGGGAGCTGTTTTTT.

This clonotype was found a few times. The chain has TRBV18 and TRBJ1-2, with D unclear. The germline V gene encodes CDR1 KGHSH and CDR2 LQKENI. The CDR3 has 15 residues. Trimming cost V 3 bases and J 6 bases, with 17 bases left between them. CDR3: CASSPLGPETNGYTF. The CDR3 nucleotides are TGTGCCAGCTCACCCTTAGGTCCAGAGACGAATGGCTACACCTTC. The complete variable domain, with remaining parts taken from reference TRBV18 and TRBJ1-2, reads NAGVMQNPRHLVRRRGQEARLRCSPMKGHSHVYWYRQLPEEGLKFMVYLQKENIIDESGMPKERFSAEFPKEGPSILRIQQVVRGDSAAYFCASSPLGPETNGYTFGSGTRLTVV.

V and J are TRBV12-5 and TRBJ2-1; TRBD2 matches at 11 bases. The CDR3 is made up of 18 amino acids. Germline lookup yields CDR1 LGHNT and CDR2 FRNRAP. V lost 0 bases, J lost 0 bases, and 4 bases stayed unmatched. The CDR3 protein is CASGLVSSGRSSYNEQFF. In DNA, the CDR3 is TGTGCTAGTGGTTTGGTGTCTAGCGGGAGGAGCTCCTACAATGAGCAGTTCTTC.

The CDR3, as DNA: TGTGCCAGCAGTCCCGGTGCATTTAACTATGGCTACACCTTC. It translates to CASSPGAFNYGYTF. V usage is TRBV2 and J usage is TRBJ1-2, with unresolved D. Germline V gene lookup returns CDR1 SNHLY and CDR2 FYNNEI. The CDR3 length is 14 residues. V was clipped by 5 bases and J by 1 base, with 11 bases between them.

In this sample, this clonotype turned up a few times. The rearrangement joins TRBV10-3 to TRBJ2-1; D is unclear. The germline V gene encodes CDR1 ENHRY and CDR2 SYGVKD. V lost 5 bases and J lost 5, with 7 bases in between. This CDR3 region has 12 residues. CDR3: CAISRFDNEQFF. CDR3 sequence (DNA): TGTGCCATCAGTAGGTTTGACAATGAGCAGTTCTTC.

This clonotype was recorded a few times. The chain links TRBV12-3 or TRBV12-4 to TRBJ1-3; TRBD1 matches at 7 bases. This CDR3 contains 16 residues. J gave up 7 bases and V 6 bases, and 15 bases lay outside the gene matches. The CDR3 spells CASSLPHATGPNTIYF. CDR3 sequence (DNA): TGTGCCAGCAGCCTTCCCCACGCGACAGGGCCGAACACCATATATTTT.

This chain links TRBV14 with TRBJ1-2; D may be TRBD1 (5 bases). CDR1 SGHDN and CDR2 FVKESK come from the germline V gene. With 4 bases removed from V and 5 bases from J, the gap between germline ends came to 11 bases. CDR3 length: 13 amino acids. The CDR3: CASSPGLGYGYTF. DNA for the CDR3: TGTGCCAGCAGCCCAGGGCTCGGGTATGGCTACACCTTC.

This clonotype appeared a few times. This chain links TRBV5-5 with TRBJ1-1; 8 nucleotides agree with TRBD1. Germline-derived CDR1 and CDR2 are SGHKS and YYEKEE (reference sequence). CDR3 size: 15 residues. V dropped 4 bases and J dropped 3; count of bases not matched to a gene: 8. The CDR3 here is CASSDRTGWDTEAFF. In DNA, the CDR3 is TGTGCCAGCAGCGACCGGACAGGGTGGGACACTGAAGCTTTCTTT.

There are many counts of this clonotype. This sequence joins TRBV6-2 or TRBV6-3 and TRBJ2-4; D is ambiguous. The CDR3 is 13 residues long. The germline gives CDR1 MNHEY, CDR2 SVGEGT. Between the trimmed V and J ends, which lost 3 bases and 4 bases, there was a span of 7 bases. The CDR3 here is CASSYPGKNIQYF. The CDR3 DNA reads TGTGCCAGCAGTTATCCTGGGAAAAACATTCAGTACTTC.

The J gene is TRBJ2-7, the V gene TRBV11-2; 7 bases map to TRBD2. The CDR3 contains 14 residues. V dropped 3 bases and J dropped 3; count of bases not matched to a gene: 5. From germline, CDR1 is SGHAT and CDR2 FQNNGV. CDR3 coding DNA: TGTGCCAGCAGCTTCCTAGCGGAAGACTACGAGCAGTACTTC. As protein: CASSFLAEDYEQYF.

This clonotype was picked up a small number of times. The chain carries TRBV12-3 or TRBV12-4 and TRBJ2-4; D is undetermined. V lost 5 bases and J lost 9, with 17 bases in between. This CDR3 comprises 14 residues. The CDR3, as DNA: TGTGCCAGCAGTCCAACCTGGGGTGAAGGCATTCAGTACTTC. As protein: CASSPTWGEGIQYF.

The V call is TRBV20-1, the J call TRBJ1-1, with D unclear. This CDR3 has 11 amino acids. Germline V gene sequence: CDR1 DFQATT, CDR2 SNEGSKA (reference sequence). With 4 bases removed from V and 0 bases from J, the gap between germline ends came to 3 bases. CDR3 nucleotide sequence: TGCAGTGCTACCATGAACACTGAAGCTTTCTTT. Translating gives CSATMNTEAFF.

The genes are TRBV5-4 and TRBJ1-4; D gene ambiguous. The V end lost 10 bases, the J end lost 8 bases, and 12 bases lay between the germline ends. CDR1 is SGHNT, CDR2 YYREEE, per germline (reference sequence). This CDR3 contains 11 residues. CDR3 sequence: CAYLWEEKLFF. The CDR3 coding sequence is TGTGCCTACTTGTGGGAAGAAAAACTGTTTTTT. Full variable domain (outside the CDR3, taken from reference TRBV5-4 and TRBJ1-4): ETGVTQSPTHLIKTRGQQVTLRCSSQSGHNTVSWYQQALGQGPQFIFQYYREEENGRGNFPPRFSGLQFPNYSSELNVNALELDDSALYLCAYLWEEKLFFGSGTQLSVL.

The table lists this clonotype with many counts. The chain recombines TRBV7-2 with TRBJ2-1, with 11 bases lining up with TRBD2. The J segment lost 2 bases and the V segment lost 5 bases, leaving 2 bases of the junction unmatched. Germline-derived CDR1 and CDR2 are SGHTA and FQGNSA. This CDR3 contains 15 residues. The CDR3 region is CASSHSGGAYNEQFF. Here the CDR3 DNA reads TGTGCCAGCAGCCATAGCGGGGGGGCCTACAATGAGCAGTTCTTC.

This clonotype has only a few counts. This sequence joins TRBV7-9 and TRBJ2-5; TRBD1 aligns across 11 bases. This CDR3 comprises 15 residues. Germline CDR1 is SEHNR and CDR2 is FQNEAQ (reference sequence). Trimming removed 1 base from V and 4 bases from J; junction bases left unmatched: 2. CDR3 loop: CASSLGGTGGETQYF. In DNA, the CDR3 is TGTGCCAGCAGCTTAGGCGGGACAGGGGGAGAGACCCAGTACTTC.

The sample holds many counts of this clonotype. The chain carries TRBV7-9 and TRBJ1-1; 9 bases agree with TRBD1. With 5 bases clipped from V and 5 bases from J, the junction kept 6 bases outside the gene matches. The CDR3 loop spans 14 amino acids. Per the germline V gene, CDR1 is SEHNR and CDR2 is FQNEAQ (reference sequence). CDR3 protein: CASSPGQGWTEAFF. DNA for the CDR3: TGTGCCAGCAGCCCCGGACAGGGGTGGACTGAAGCTTTCTTT. Together with reference TRBV7-9 and TRBJ1-1, the CDR3 gives the full variable domain: DTGVSQNPRHKITKRGQNVTFRCDPISEHNRLYWYRQTLGQGPEFLTYFQNEAQLEKSRLLSDRFSAERPKGSFSTLEIQRTEQGDSAMYLCASSPGQGWTEAFFGQGTRLTVV.

The chain uses TRBV5-1 and TRBJ2-1; no clear D gene. Trimming shortened V by 0 bases and J by 5 bases, and 9 bases separated the two germline ends. Per the germline V gene, CDR1 is SGHRS and CDR2 is YFSETQ. This CDR3 spans 14 amino acids. CDR3: CASSLVPEDNEQFF. The CDR3 DNA sequence: TGCGCCAGCAGCTTGGTACCCGAAGACAATGAGCAGTTCTTC.